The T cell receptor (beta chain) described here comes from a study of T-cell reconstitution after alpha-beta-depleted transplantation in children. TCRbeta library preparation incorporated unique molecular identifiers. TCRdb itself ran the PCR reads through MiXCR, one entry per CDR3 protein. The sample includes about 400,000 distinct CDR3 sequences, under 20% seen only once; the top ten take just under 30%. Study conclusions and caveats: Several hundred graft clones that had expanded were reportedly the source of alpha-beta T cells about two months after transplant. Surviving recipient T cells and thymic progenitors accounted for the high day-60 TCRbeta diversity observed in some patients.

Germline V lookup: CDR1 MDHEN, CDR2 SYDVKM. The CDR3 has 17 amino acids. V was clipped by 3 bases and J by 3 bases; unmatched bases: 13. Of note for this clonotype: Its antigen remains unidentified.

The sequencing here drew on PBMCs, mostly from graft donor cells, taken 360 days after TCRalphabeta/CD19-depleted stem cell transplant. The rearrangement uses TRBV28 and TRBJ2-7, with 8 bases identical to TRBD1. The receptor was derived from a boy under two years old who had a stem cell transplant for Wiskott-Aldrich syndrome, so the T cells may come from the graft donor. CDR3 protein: CASSFIAAGGIDYEQYF. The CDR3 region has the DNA TGTGCCAGCAGTTTTATCGCCGCAGGGGGCATCGACTACGAGCAGTACTTC.